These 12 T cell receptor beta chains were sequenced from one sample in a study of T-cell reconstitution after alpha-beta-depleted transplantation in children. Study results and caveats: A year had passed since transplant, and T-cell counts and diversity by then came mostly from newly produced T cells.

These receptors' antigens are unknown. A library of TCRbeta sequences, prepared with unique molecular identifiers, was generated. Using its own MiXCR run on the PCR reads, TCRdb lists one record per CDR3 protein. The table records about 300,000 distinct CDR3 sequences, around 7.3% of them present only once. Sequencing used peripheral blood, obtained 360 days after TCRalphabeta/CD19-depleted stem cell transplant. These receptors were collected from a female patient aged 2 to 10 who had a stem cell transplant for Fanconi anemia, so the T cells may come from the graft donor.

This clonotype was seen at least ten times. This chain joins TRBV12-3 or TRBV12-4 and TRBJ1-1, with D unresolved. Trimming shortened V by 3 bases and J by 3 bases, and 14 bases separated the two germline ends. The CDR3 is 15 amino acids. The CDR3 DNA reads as TGTGCCAGCAGTTTGTTAAATCGGTGGGACACTGAAGCTTTCTTT. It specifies CASSLLNRWDTEAFF.

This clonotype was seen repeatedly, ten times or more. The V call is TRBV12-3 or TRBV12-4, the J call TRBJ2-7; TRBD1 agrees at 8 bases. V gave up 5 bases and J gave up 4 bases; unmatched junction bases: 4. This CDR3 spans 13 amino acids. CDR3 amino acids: CASSQGAMYEQYF. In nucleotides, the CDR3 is TGTGCCAGCAGTCAGGGGGCGATGTACGAGCAGTACTTC.

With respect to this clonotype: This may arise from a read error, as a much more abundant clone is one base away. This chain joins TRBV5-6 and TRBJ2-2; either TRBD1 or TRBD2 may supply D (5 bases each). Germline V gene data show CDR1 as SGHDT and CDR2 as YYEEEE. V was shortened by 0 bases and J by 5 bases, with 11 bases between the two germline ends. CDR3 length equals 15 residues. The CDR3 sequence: CASSLGGAETGELFF. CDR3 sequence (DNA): TGTGCCAGCAGCTTGGGAGGGGCGGAGACCGGGGAGCTGTTTTTT.

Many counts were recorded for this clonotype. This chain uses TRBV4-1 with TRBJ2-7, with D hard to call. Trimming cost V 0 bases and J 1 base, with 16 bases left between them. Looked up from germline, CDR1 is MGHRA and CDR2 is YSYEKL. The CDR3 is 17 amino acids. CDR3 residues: CASSQDRSGIGSYEQYF. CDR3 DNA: TGCGCCAGCAGCCAAGATCGGTCAGGAATAGGTTCCTACGAGCAGTACTTC.

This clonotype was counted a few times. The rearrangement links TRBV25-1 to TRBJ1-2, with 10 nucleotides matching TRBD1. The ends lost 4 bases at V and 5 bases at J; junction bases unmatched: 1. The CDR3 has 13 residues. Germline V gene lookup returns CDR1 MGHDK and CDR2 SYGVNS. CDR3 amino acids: CASSGTGGYGYTF. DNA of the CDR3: TGTGCCAGCAGTGGGACAGGGGGGTATGGCTACACCTTC.

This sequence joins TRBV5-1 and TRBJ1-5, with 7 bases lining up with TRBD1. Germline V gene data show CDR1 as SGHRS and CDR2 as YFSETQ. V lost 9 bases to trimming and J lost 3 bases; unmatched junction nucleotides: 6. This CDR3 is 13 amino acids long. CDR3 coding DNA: TGCGCCACGCAGGGGGGTATCAATCAGCCCCAGCATTTT. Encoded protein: CATQGGINQPQHF.

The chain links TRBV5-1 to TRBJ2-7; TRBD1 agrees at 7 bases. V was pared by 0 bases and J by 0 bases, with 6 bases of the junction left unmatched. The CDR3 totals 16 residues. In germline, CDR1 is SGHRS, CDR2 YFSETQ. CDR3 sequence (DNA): TGCGCCAGCAGCTTGGTTAGGGGGCTCAGCTCCTACGAGCAGTACTTC. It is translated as CASSLVRGLSSYEQYF.

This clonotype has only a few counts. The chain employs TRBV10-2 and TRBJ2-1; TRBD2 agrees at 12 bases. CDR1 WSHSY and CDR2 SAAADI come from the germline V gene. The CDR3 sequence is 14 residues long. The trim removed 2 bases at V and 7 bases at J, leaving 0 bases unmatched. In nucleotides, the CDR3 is TGCGCCAGCAGTGAGGGACTAGCGGGGAATGAGCAGTTCTTC. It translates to CASSEGLAGNEQFF.

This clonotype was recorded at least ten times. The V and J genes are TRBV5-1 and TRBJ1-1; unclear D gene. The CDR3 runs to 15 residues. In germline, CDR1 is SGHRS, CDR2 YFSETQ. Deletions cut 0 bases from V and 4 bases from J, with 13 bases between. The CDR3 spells CASSLAEGWSTEAFF. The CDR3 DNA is TGCGCCAGCAGCTTGGCGGAGGGTTGGAGCACTGAAGCTTTCTTT.

CDR3 amino acids: CASSLQYYGYTF. In DNA form, the CDR3 reads TGTGCCAGCAGCTTGCAGTACTATGGCTACACCTTC. This chain uses TRBV5-6 with TRBJ1-2, with unresolved D. Trimming stripped 1 base from V and 3 bases from J, with 4 bases between. The germline V gene encodes CDR1 SGHDT and CDR2 YYEEEE. This CDR3 is 12 amino acids long.

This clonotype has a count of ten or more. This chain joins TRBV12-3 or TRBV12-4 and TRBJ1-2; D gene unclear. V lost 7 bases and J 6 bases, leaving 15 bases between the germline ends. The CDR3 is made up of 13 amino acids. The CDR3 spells CASTLTERDGYTF. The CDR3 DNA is TGTGCCAGCACCCTGACCGAGCGGGATGGCTACACCTTC.

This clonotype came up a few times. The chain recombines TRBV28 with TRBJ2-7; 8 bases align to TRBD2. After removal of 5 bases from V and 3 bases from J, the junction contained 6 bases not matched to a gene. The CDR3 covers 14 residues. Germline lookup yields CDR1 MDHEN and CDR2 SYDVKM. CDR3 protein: CASSLTGGDYEQYF. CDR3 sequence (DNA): TGTGCCAGCAGTCTTACCGGGGGGGACTACGAGCAGTACTTC.